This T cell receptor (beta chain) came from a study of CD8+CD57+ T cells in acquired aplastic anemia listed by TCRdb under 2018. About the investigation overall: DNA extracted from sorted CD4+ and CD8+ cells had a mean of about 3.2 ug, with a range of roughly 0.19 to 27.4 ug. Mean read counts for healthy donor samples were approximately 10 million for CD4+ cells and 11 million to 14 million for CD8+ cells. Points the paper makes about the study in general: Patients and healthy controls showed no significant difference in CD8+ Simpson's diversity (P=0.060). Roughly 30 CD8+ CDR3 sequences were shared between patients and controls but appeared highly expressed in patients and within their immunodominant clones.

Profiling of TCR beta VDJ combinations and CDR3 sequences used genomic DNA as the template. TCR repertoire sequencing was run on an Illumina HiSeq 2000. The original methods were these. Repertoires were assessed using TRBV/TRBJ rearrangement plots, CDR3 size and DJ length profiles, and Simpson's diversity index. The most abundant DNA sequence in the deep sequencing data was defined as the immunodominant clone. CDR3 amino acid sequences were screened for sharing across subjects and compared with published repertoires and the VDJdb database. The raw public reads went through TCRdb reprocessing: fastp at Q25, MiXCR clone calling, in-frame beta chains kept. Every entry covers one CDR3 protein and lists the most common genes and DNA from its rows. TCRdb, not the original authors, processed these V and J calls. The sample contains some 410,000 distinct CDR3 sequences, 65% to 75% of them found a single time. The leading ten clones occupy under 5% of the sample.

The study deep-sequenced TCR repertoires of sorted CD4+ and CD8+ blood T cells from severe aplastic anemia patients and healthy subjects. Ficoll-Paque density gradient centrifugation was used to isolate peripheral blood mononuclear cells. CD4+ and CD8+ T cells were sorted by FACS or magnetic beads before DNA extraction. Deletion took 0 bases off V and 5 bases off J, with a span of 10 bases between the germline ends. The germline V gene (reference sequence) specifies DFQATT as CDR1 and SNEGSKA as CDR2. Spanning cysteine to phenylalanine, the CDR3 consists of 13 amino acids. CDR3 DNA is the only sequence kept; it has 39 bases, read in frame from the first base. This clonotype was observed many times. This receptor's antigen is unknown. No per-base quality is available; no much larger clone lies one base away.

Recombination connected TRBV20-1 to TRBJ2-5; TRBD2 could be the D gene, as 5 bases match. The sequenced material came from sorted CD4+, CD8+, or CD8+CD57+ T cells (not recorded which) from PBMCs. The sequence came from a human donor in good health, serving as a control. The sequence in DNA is TGCAGTGCTAGAGAAGGAGGAGTGGAGACCCAGTACTTC. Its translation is CSAREGGVETQYF.